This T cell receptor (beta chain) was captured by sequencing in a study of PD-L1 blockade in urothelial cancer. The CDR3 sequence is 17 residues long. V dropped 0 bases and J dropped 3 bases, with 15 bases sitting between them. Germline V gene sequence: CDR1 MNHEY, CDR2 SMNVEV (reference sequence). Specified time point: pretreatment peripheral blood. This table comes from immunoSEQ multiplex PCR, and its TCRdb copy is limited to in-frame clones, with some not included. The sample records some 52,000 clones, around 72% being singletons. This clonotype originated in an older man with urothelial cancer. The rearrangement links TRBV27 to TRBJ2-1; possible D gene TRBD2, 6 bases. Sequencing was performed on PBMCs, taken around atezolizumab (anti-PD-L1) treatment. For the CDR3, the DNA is TGTGCCAGCAGTTTATCGTTGCGGGACTCCCTCTACAATGAGCAGTTCTTC. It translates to CASSLSLRDSLYNEQFF.